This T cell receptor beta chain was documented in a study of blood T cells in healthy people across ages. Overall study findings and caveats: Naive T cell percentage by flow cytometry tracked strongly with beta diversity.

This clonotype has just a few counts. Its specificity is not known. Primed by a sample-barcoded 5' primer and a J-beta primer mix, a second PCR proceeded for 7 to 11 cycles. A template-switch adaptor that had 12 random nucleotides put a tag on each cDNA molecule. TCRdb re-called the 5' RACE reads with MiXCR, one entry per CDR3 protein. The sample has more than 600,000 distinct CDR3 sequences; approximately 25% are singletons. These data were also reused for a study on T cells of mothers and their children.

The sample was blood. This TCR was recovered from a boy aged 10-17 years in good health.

This CDR3 reads CSAKGAGVYYEQYF. The DNA for the CDR3 is TGCAGTGCTAAGGGAGCGGGAGTGTACTACGAGCAGTACTTC. The chain couples TRBV20-1 to TRBJ2-7; 8 bases fit TRBD2. Germline loops: CDR1 DFQATT, CDR2 SNEGSKA (reference sequence). Unmatched junction bases numbered 8, after V lost 4 bases and J lost 3 bases. The CDR3 extends over 14 amino acids.